These T cell receptor beta chains were read from a single sample in a study of neoadjuvant anti-PD-1 for oral cavity cancer. Data came from immunoSEQ multiplex PCR; TCRdb stores just in-frame clones and leaves some out. The table shows around 35,000 clones, with 38% occurring only once. The sequenced sample was tumor tissue, obtained after nivolumab (anti-PD-1) treatment. The receptors come from a person between 40 and 85 years old with oral cavity squamous cell carcinoma. CDR3s include the opening cysteine and the closing phenylalanine or tryptophan. The order of the fields is clone size, V gene, D gene, J gene, CDR3 DNA, CDR3 protein. A D gene is named only where the DNA matches it firmly. Not all rows give a size; the values are once, few, many and, for expanded clones, a class.

abundance: few
v_gene: TRBV6-1
d_gene: .
j_gene: TRBJ2-2
CDR3nt: TGTGCCAGCAGTGAAGCGTACATCGGGGAGCTGTTTTTT
CDR3aa: CASSEAYIGELFF

abundance: .
v_gene: TRBV10-2
d_gene: TRBD1
j_gene: TRBJ2-7
CDR3nt: TGCGCCAGCAGTGAGTCGACACGGACAGGCACCTACGAGCAGTACTTC
CDR3aa: CASSESTRTGTYEQYF

abundance: .
v_gene: TRBV5-5
d_gene: .
j_gene: TRBJ1-5
CDR3nt: TGTGCCAGCAGCCCTGGGTACATCCCCAATCAGCCCCAGCATTTT
CDR3aa: CASSPGYIPNQPQHF

abundance: once
v_gene: TRBV28
d_gene: TRBD1
j_gene: TRBJ1-4
CDR3nt: TGTGCCAGCAGCAAAAGGACAGGGCTTGTGTATGAAAAACTGTTTTTT
CDR3aa: CASSKRTGLVYEKLFF

abundance: few
v_gene: TRBV28
d_gene: .
j_gene: TRBJ1-2
CDR3nt: TGTGCCAGCAGTTTTGGGTACTATGGCTACACCTTC
CDR3aa: CASSFGYYGYTF

abundance: few
v_gene: TRBV27
d_gene: .
j_gene: TRBJ2-3
CDR3nt: TGTGCCAGCACGGGGATTAACACAGATACGCAGTATTTT
CDR3aa: CASTGINTDTQYF

abundance: .
v_gene: TRBV11-2
d_gene: .
j_gene: TRBJ1-1
CDR3nt: TGTGCCAGCAGCTTGGAGGGGAACACTGAAGCTTTCTTT
CDR3aa: CASSLEGNTEAFF

abundance: few
v_gene: TRBV4-1
d_gene: .
j_gene: TRBJ2-4
CDR3nt: TGCGCCAGCAGCCAGAAGGGCGGAGGTGACATTCAGTACTTC
CDR3aa: CASSQKGGGDIQYF

abundance: many
v_gene: TRBV6-1
d_gene: TRBD1
j_gene: TRBJ1-5
CDR3nt: TGTGCCAGCAGTGCGACAGGGAACCAGCCCCAGCATTTT
CDR3aa: CASSATGNQPQHF

abundance: few
v_gene: TRBV9
d_gene: .
j_gene: TRBJ2-3
CDR3nt: TGTGCCAAAGAGGTTAATGGTCCGGATACGCAGTATTTT
CDR3aa: CAKEVNGPDTQYF

abundance: .
v_gene: TRBV7-9
d_gene: TRBD2
j_gene: TRBJ2-7
CDR3nt: TGTGCCAGCAGCTTAGCTAGCGGGAGCTACGAGCAGTACTTC
CDR3aa: CASSLASGSYEQYF

abundance: .
v_gene: TRBV4-1
d_gene: .
j_gene: TRBJ2-7
CDR3nt: TGCGCCAGCAGCCCACAAGGGGCTCACGAGCAGTACTTC
CDR3aa: CASSPQGAHEQYF

abundance: few
v_gene: TRBV5-1
d_gene: .
j_gene: TRBJ2-5
CDR3nt: TGCGCCAGCAGCTTGTACAGGGAAGAGACCCAGTACTTC
CDR3aa: CASSLYREETQYF

abundance: few
v_gene: TRBV5-1
d_gene: .
j_gene: TRBJ1-1
CDR3nt: TGCGCCAGTTCCCAGGGGCTCCGGACCACTGAAGCTTTCTTT
CDR3aa: CASSQGLRTTEAFF

abundance: few
v_gene: TRBV19
d_gene: .
j_gene: TRBJ1-5
CDR3nt: TGTGCCAGTAGTAGGGGCCCACGACAGCCCCAGCATTTT
CDR3aa: CASSRGPRQPQHF

abundance: many
v_gene: TRBV7-2
d_gene: .
j_gene: TRBJ2-7
CDR3nt: TGTGCCAGCAGCTTAGTTGCTTCAACCTACGAGCAGTACTTC
CDR3aa: CASSLVASTYEQYF

abundance: many
v_gene: TRBV11-2
d_gene: .
j_gene: TRBJ1-2
CDR3nt: TGTGCCAGCAGCTTGGCAGGTCCTGGCTACACCTTC
CDR3aa: CASSLAGPGYTF

abundance: many
v_gene: TRBV28
d_gene: TRBD2
j_gene: TRBJ2-7
CDR3nt: TGTGCCAGCAGTTTATTAGCGGGAGGGAACTACGAGCAGTACTTC
CDR3aa: CASSLLAGGNYEQYF

abundance: .
v_gene: TRBV5-4
d_gene: .
j_gene: TRBJ2-1
CDR3nt: TGTGCCAGCAGCTCGGGACCCGTTTCGGCGGGGAACAATGAGCAGTTCTTC
CDR3aa: CASSSGPVSAGNNEQFF

abundance: .
v_gene: TRBV19
d_gene: TRBD2
j_gene: TRBJ2-5
CDR3nt: TGTGCCAGTAGTACTGTCGGGGGGGTGGTAGAGACCCAGTACTTC
CDR3aa: CASSTVGGVVETQYF

abundance: .
v_gene: TRBV10-3
d_gene: TRBD1
j_gene: TRBJ1-1
CDR3nt: TGTGCCATCAGTGAGTCAAGAGGGGGCGGTGAAGCTTTCTTT
CDR3aa: CAISESRGGGEAFF

abundance: .
v_gene: TRBV19
d_gene: .
j_gene: TRBJ1-2
CDR3nt: TGTGCCAGTAGTCGGCAGCCTGGCCCCAATGGCTACACCTTC
CDR3aa: CASSRQPGPNGYTF

abundance: .
v_gene: TRBV5-1
d_gene: .
j_gene: TRBJ1-3
CDR3nt: TGCGCCAGCAGCTTGGACACAGCTGGAAACACCATATATTTT
CDR3aa: CASSLDTAGNTIYF

abundance: many
v_gene: TRBV7-9
d_gene: .
j_gene: TRBJ1-2
CDR3nt: TGTGCCAGCAGCTCCCGACACTTCTACGGCTACACCTTC
CDR3aa: CASSSRHFYGYTF

abundance: .
v_gene: TRBV7-9
d_gene: .
j_gene: TRBJ2-2
CDR3nt: TGTGCCAGCGGTGAGGGCGCGGTCGGGGAGCTGTTTTTT
CDR3aa: CASGEGAVGELFF

abundance: many
v_gene: TRBV5-4
d_gene: TRBD2
j_gene: TRBJ2-3
CDR3nt: TGTGCCAGCAGCTACGGGGGGAGCGGTAGCACAGATACGCAGTATTTT
CDR3aa: CASSYGGSGSTDTQYF

abundance: .
v_gene: TRBV6-5
d_gene: TRBD2
j_gene: TRBJ2-7
CDR3nt: TGTGCCAGCAGTCCGGGAGGGGCCGTCGGCGAGCAGTACTTC
CDR3aa: CASSPGGAVGEQYF

abundance: .
v_gene: TRBV30
d_gene: TRBD1
j_gene: TRBJ2-3
CDR3nt: TGTGCCGGGCAGGGGGTGGGCGCGGATACGCAGTATTTT
CDR3aa: CAGQGVGADTQYF

abundance: .
v_gene: TRBV18
d_gene: TRBD1
j_gene: TRBJ1-1
CDR3nt: TGTGCCAGCTCACCGGGACAGGGGACTGAAGCTTTCTTT
CDR3aa: CASSPGQGTEAFF

abundance: .
v_gene: TRBV29-1
d_gene: .
j_gene: TRBJ1-3
CDR3nt: TGCAGCGTTGATCCAGGGCGCTCTGGAAACACCATATATTTT
CDR3aa: CSVDPGRSGNTIYF

abundance: .
v_gene: TRBV27
d_gene: TRBD1
j_gene: TRBJ1-2
CDR3nt: TGTGCCAGCAGCCCTTCACAGGGGTTGGTCTATGGCTACACCTTC
CDR3aa: CASSPSQGLVYGYTF

abundance: few
v_gene: TRBV7-3
d_gene: TRBD2
j_gene: TRBJ2-1
CDR3nt: TGTGCCAGCAGCCAAACCCACGAGCGGGGGTATGAGCAGTTCTTC
CDR3aa: CASSQTHERGYEQFF

abundance: .
v_gene: TRBV7-9
d_gene: TRBD1
j_gene: TRBJ1-1
CDR3nt: TGTGCCAGCAGCGAACAGGGGGCGCTGGGCACTGAAGCTTTCTTT
CDR3aa: CASSEQGALGTEAFF

abundance: .
v_gene: TRBV10-3
d_gene: .
j_gene: TRBJ2-7
CDR3nt: TGTGCCATCAGTGATCCCGGGGCTGTGTCCTACGAGCAGTACTTC
CDR3aa: CAISDPGAVSYEQYF

abundance: .
v_gene: TRBV30
d_gene: .
j_gene: TRBJ2-5
CDR3nt: TGTGCCTGGCAGGGGAGGGTGGTTGAGACCCAGTACTTC
CDR3aa: CAWQGRVVETQYF

abundance: .
v_gene: TRBV15
d_gene: TRBD1
j_gene: TRBJ2-7
CDR3nt: TGTGCCACCAGCATTAGGACAGGGGGCCTCCTGTTCTACGAGCAGTACTTC
CDR3aa: CATSIRTGGLLFYEQYF

abundance: .
v_gene: TRBV6-6
d_gene: .
j_gene: TRBJ1-1
CDR3nt: TGTGCCAGCACCTCGGGGGTCACTGAAGCTTTCTTT
CDR3aa: CASTSGVTEAFF

abundance: .
v_gene: TRBV5-6
d_gene: TRBD2
j_gene: TRBJ2-3
CDR3nt: TGTGCCAGCAGCTTGTTAGGGAAAACTAGCGGGAGTGAAGATACGCAGTATTTT
CDR3aa: CASSLLGKTSGSEDTQYF

abundance: .
v_gene: TRBV5-1
d_gene: TRBD2
j_gene: TRBJ2-1
CDR3nt: TGCGCCAGCAGCGTGGGACTAGGTTATGAGCAGTTCTTC
CDR3aa: CASSVGLGYEQFF

abundance: .
v_gene: TRBV7-8
d_gene: .
j_gene: TRBJ1-1
CDR3nt: TGTGCCAGCAGCTTAGCGCAACGGGTGAGGGGCGTTAACACTGAAGCTTTCTTT
CDR3aa: CASSLAQRVRGVNTEAFF

abundance: .
v_gene: TRBV6-5
d_gene: .
j_gene: TRBJ2-7
CDR3nt: TGTGCCAGCAGTTACTCGGACGGATACGAGCAGTACTTC
CDR3aa: CASSYSDGYEQYF

abundance: .
v_gene: TRBV6-1
d_gene: .
j_gene: TRBJ2-1
CDR3nt: TGTGCCAGCAGTCTAGACAGGGCGGGGGAGCAGTTCTTC
CDR3aa: CASSLDRAGEQFF

abundance: few
v_gene: TRBV7-9
d_gene: TRBD1
j_gene: TRBJ1-4
CDR3nt: TGTGCCAGCAGTCCGGACAGGAATGAAAAACTGTTTTTT
CDR3aa: CASSPDRNEKLFF

abundance: .
v_gene: TRBV5-4
d_gene: .
j_gene: TRBJ2-7
CDR3nt: TGTGCCAGCAGCTTGGTAGGGTCCCCCTACGAGCAGTACTTC
CDR3aa: CASSLVGSPYEQYF

abundance: .
v_gene: TRBV6-5
d_gene: TRBD1
j_gene: TRBJ2-7
CDR3nt: TGTGCCAGCAGTTCCCCGAACAGGGGCCACGAGCAGTACTTC
CDR3aa: CASSSPNRGHEQYF